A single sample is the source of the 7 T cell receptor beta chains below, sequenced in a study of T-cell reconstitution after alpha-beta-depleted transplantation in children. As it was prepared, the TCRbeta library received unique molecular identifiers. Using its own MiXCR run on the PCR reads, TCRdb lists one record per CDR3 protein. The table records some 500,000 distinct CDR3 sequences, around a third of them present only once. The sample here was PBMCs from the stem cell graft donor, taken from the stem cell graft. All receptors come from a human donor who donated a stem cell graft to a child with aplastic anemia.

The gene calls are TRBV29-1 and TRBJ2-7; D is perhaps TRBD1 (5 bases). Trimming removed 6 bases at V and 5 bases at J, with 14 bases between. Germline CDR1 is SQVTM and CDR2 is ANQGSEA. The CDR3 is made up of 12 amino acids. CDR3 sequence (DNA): TGCAGCGTCCGCCCTCTACAGGACGAGCAGTACTTC. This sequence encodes CSVRPLQDEQYF.

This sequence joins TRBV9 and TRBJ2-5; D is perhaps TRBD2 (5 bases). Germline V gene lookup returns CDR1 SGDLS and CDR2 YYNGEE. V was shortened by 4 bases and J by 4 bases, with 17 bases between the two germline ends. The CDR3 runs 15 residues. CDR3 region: CASSPLRSAGETQYF. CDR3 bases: TGTGCCAGCAGCCCCCTACGTAGCGCAGGAGAGACCCAGTACTTC.

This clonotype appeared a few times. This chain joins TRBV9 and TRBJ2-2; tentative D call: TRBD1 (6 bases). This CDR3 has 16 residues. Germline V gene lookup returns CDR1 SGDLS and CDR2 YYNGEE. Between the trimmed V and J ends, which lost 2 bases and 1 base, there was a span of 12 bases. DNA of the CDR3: TGTGCCAGCAGCGTTTTTTGGACAGAGAACACCGGGGAGCTGTTTTTT. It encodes CASSVFWTENTGELFF.

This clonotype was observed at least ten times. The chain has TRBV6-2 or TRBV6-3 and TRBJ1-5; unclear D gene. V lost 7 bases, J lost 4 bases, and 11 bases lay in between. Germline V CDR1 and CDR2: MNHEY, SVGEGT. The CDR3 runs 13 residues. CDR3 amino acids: CASTDPTNQPQHF. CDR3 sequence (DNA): TGTGCCAGCACCGACCCTACGAATCAGCCCCAGCATTTT.

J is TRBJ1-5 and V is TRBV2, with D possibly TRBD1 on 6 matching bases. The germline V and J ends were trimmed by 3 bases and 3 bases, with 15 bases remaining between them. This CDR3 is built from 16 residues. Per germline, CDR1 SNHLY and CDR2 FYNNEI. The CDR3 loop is CASSERGDHINQPQHF. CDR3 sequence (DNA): TGTGCCAGCAGTGAGAGGGGGGACCATATCAATCAGCCCCAGCATTTT.

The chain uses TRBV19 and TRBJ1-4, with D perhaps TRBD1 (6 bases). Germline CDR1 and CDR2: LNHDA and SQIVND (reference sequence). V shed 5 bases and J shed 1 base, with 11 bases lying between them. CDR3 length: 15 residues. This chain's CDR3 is CASSEQQGTNEKLFF. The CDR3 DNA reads TGTGCCAGTAGTGAGCAACAGGGAACTAATGAAAAACTGTTTTTT.

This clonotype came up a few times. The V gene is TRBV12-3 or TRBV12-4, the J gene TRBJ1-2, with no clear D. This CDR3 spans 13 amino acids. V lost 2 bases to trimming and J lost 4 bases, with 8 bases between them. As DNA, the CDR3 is TGTGCCAGCAGTTTAAGGGTCTCCTATGGCTACACCTTC. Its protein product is CASSLRVSYGYTF.